This paragraph covers one T cell receptor (beta chain) sequence. The antigen remains unidentified. This sample is part of a study of cytomegalovirus exposure and HLA in healthy donors. Whole-study results and caveats: The study listed under 200 cytomegalovirus-associated TCR beta chains.

Donors in the study were healthy people who gave bone marrow. While unrecorded immune exposures were likely, the donors were nominally healthy when sampled. The V gene end was trimmed by 4 bases and the J gene end by 1 base; junction bases not matched to a gene: 3. Per the germline V gene, CDR1 is SGHTA and CDR2 is FQGNSA. The CDR3 length is 14 residues. The PCR contained 60 Vbeta and 13 Jbeta primers. Method: immunoSEQ multiplex PCR; TCRdb's copy keeps in-frame clones and lacks some. The sample holds about 130,000 clones, over 65% seen once. The material sequenced was PBMCs. This TCR came from a man aged 18-30 years in good health and CMV-seropositive. The V call is TRBV7-2, the J call TRBJ2-5, with 7 bases fitting TRBD1. The CDR3 DNA is TGTGCCAGCAGCTCTAGGGACAGCCAAGAGACCCAGTACTTC. It yields the protein CASSSRDSQETQYF. Complete variable domain (other parts from reference TRBV7-2 and TRBJ2-5): GAGVSQSPSNKVTEKGKDVELRCDPISGHTALYWYRQSLGQGLEFLIYFQGNSAPDKSGLPSDRFSAERTGGSVSTLTIQRTQQEDSAVYLCASSSRDSQETQYFGPGTRLLVL.